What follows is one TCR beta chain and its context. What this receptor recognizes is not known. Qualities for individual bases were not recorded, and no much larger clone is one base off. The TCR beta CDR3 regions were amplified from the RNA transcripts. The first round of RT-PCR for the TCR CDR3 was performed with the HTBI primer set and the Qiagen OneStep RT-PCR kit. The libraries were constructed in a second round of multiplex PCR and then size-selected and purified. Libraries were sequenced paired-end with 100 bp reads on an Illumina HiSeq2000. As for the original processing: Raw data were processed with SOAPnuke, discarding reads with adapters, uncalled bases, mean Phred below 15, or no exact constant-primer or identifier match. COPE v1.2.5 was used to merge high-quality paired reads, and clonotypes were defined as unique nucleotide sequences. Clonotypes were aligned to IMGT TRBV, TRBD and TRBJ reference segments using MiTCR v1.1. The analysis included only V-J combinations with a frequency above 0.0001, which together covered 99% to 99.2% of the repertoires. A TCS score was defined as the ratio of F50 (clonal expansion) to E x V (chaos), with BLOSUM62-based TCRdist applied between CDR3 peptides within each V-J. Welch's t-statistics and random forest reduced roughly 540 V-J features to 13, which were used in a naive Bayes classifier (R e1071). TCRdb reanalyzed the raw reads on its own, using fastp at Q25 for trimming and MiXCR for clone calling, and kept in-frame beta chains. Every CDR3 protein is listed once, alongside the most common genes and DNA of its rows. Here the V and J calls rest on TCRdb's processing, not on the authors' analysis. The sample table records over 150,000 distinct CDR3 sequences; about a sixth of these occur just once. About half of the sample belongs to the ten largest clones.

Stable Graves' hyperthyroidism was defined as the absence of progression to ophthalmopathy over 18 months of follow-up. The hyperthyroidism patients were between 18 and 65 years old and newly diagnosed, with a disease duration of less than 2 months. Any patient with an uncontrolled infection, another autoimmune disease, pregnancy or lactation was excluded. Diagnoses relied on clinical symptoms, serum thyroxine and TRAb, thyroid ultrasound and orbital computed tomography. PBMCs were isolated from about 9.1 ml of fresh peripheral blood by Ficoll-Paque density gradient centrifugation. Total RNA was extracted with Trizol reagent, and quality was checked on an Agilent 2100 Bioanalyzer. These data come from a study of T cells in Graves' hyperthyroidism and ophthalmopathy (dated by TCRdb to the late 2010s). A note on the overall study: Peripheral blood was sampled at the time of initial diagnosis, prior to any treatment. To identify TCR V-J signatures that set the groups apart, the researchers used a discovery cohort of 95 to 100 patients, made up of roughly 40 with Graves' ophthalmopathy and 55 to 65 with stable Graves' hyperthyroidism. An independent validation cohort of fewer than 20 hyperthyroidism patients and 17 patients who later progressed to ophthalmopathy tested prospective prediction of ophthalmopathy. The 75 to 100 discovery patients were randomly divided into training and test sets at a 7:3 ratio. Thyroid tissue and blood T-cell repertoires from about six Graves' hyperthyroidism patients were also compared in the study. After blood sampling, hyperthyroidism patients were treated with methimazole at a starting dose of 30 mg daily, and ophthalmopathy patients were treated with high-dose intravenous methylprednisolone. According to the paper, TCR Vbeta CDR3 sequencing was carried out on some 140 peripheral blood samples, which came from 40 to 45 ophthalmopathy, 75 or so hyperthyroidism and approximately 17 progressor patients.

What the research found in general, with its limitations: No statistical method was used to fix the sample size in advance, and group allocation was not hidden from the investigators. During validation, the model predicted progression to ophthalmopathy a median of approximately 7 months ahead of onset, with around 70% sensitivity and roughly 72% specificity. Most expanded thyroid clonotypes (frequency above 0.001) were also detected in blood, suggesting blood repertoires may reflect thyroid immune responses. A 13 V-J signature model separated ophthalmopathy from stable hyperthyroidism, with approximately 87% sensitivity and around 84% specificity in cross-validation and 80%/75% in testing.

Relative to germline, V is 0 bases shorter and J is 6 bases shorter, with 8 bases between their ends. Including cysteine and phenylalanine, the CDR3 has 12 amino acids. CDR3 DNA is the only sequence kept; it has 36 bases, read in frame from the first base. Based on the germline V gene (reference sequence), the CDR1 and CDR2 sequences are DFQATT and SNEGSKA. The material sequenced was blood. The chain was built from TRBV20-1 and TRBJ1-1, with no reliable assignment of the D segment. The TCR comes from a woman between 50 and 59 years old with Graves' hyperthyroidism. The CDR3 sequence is CSARDGSAEAFF. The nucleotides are TGCAGTGCTAGAGATGGAAGCGCTGAAGCTTTCTTT.